This entry describes one T cell receptor beta chain. The data stem from a study of blood T cell repertoires in COVID-19. Assay: immunoSEQ multiplex PCR; the TCRdb copy retains only in-frame clones and omits some. This sample yields under 400,000 clones, of which 88% are seen a single time; 1.6% belongs to the top ten. The CDR3 loop spans 13 amino acids. Germline-derived CDR1 and CDR2 are SGHRS and YFSETQ. V was cut by 0 bases and J by 11 bases, with 14 bases left in between. The clonotype originates from a woman between 25 and 40 years old with COVID-19, enrolled during active disease. Sequenced sample: peripheral blood. The chain is built from TRBV5-1 and TRBJ1-1; D is ambiguous. The CDR3 DNA is TGCGCCAGCAGCTTGGCGTTGCGGGATGAGGCTTTCTTT. Amino acid sequence: CASSLALRDEAFF.